A single sample is the source of the 5 T cell receptor beta chains below, sequenced in a study of blood T cell repertoires in COVID-19. Produced via immunoSEQ multiplex PCR; TCRdb's table is partial and in-frame only. The sample includes around 100,000 clones, 87% of them seen just once. Sample: peripheral blood. The receptors derive from a human donor in a cohort sampled during active COVID-19.

The chain combines TRBV18 with TRBJ1-6; the match to TRBD1 covers 7 bases. The CDR3 is made up of 14 amino acids. CDR1 is KGHSH, CDR2 LQKENI, per germline. Trimming took 2 bases from V and 7 from J; bases not matched to a gene: 2. The CDR3 DNA reads TGTGCCAGCTCACCATACAGGGGAAATTCACCCCTCCACTTT. This codes for CASSPYRGNSPLHF.

This rearrangement joins TRBV7-3 to TRBJ2-1; a possible D gene is TRBD2 (5 bases). This CDR3 is 16 amino acids long. CDR1 SGHTA and CDR2 FQGTGA come from the germline V gene. Deletions cut 5 bases from V and 0 bases from J, with 14 bases between. The CDR3 bases are TGTGCCAGCAGCCAAGGAGAGCGGAGCTCCTACAATGAGCAGTTCTTC. It is translated as CASSQGERSSYNEQFF.

CDR3 amino acids: CATSRSRGGTATNEKLFF. The DNA of the CDR3 is TGTGCCACCAGCAGATCGCGGGGAGGAACCGCAACTAATGAAAAACTGTTTTTT. The V gene is TRBV15, the J gene TRBJ1-4; D is unresolved. CDR1 is LNHNV and CDR2 is YYDKDF in the germline V gene (reference sequence). Trimming pared 2 bases from V and 0 bases from J, leaving 16 bases between. This CDR3 has 18 amino acids.

This clone was observed a handful of times. This sequence joins TRBV6-5 and TRBJ2-2, with 9 bases identical to TRBD1. V was clipped by 6 bases and J by 4 bases; unmatched bases: 6. The CDR3 spans 15 residues. Looked up from germline, CDR1 is MNHEY and CDR2 is SVGAGI. CDR3 coding DNA: TGTGCCAGCAGCTCCGGGACAGGGATCACCGGGGAGCTGTTTTTT. This sequence encodes CASSSGTGITGELFF.

The gene calls are TRBV7-8 and TRBJ2-7, with 10 nucleotides matching TRBD1. Germline values: CDR1 SGHVS, CDR2 FQNEAQ. V shed 2 bases and J 2 bases; nucleotides not matched to a gene: 9. The CDR3 covers 17 residues. CDR3 nucleotide sequence: TGTGCCAGCAGCTTAAGGGCCGGGACAGGGGTGACCTACGAGCAGTACTTC. Amino acids: CASSLRAGTGVTYEQYF.